The entry below describes one T cell receptor beta chain. TCRdb's table, derived via immunoSEQ multiplex PCR, lists solely in-frame clones and lacks some. Of about 78,000 clones detected, about 91% appear once; the ten largest clones hold around 2.8%. The data originate from a study of OX40 agonist ivuxolimab in advanced cancers. For the study at large: Across the patients, intravenous ivuxolimab was delivered every 2 weeks at 0.01 to 10 mg/kg. Of mixed ages from roughly 23 to 80 and averaging approximately 60 years, the group was about 80% male.

Deletions cut 7 bases from V and 3 bases from J, with 16 bases between. The CDR3 length is 14 residues. Per germline, CDR1 SGHAT and CDR2 FQNNGV. This TCR was sampled from an adult with an advanced solid tumor such as melanoma, head and neck, liver or kidney cancer. The sample in question was CD4+ or CD8+ T cells sorted from blood, obtained in a trial of the OX40 agonist ivuxolimab. J is TRBJ2-7 and V is TRBV11-2; D perhaps matches TRBD2 (6 bases). CDR3 residues: CASTRDLLGYEQYF. In DNA form, the CDR3 reads TGTGCCAGCACCCGGGACTTGTTAGGCTACGAGCAGTACTTC.